Here is one TCR beta chain with its context. Antigen specificity is unknown. This specimen belongs to a study of T cell responses to AZD1222 COVID-19 vaccine. Assay used: immunoSEQ multiplex PCR; TCRdb lists only in-frame clones, some missing. The table shows about 93,000 clones, with roughly 89% occurring only once. Broader study findings: The donor cohort was predominantly white British with a female majority, and clonal diversity may have been underestimated.

The length of the CDR3 is 11 residues. Trimming took off 7 bases at V and 6 bases at J, with 13 bases between the two ends. Germline V gene lookup returns CDR1 DFQATT and CDR2 SNEGSKA (reference sequence). The chain is built from TRBV20-1 and TRBJ2-7; D is undetermined. The sequence derives from an adult in good health. Sequenced here: peripheral blood, sampled on day 0 of MenACWY control vaccination. The CDR3: CSGRGPSEQYF. The DNA of the CDR3 is TGCAGTGGGCGTGGCCCCAGCGAGCAGTACTTC.